This passage covers 28 T cell receptor beta chains from one sample sequenced in a study of T-cell reconstitution after alpha-beta-depleted transplantation in children. During its preparation, the TCRbeta library received unique molecular identifiers. TCRdb re-called the PCR reads through MiXCR, storing one row per CDR3 protein. The table has fewer than 550,000 distinct CDR3 sequences, around 9.9% seen once; the top ten hold roughly 6%. The sequencing here drew on PBMCs from the stem cell graft donor, taken from the stem cell graft. The receptor set was obtained from a human donor who donated a stem cell graft to a child with acute myeloid leukemia.

A few counts support this clonotype. V usage is TRBV12-3 or TRBV12-4 and J usage is TRBJ1-5, with TRBD1 matching 9 bases. The CDR3 is made up of 13 amino acids. The V segment lost 5 bases and the J segment 9 bases; nucleotides outside the gene matches: 5. CDR3 sequence (DNA): TGTGCCAGCAGTGGGGACAGGGAGCGGCCCCAGCATTTT. Protein product: CASSGDRERPQHF.

This chain joins TRBV24-1 and TRBJ2-1; D is unresolved. CDR3 length: 13 residues. Deletions cut 3 bases from V and 4 bases from J, with 6 bases between. The V gene's germline CDR1 is KGHDR and CDR2 SFDVKD. The chain's CDR3 is CATSDPPYNEQFF. The CDR3 DNA sequence: TGTGCCACCAGTGATCCCCCGTACAATGAGCAGTTCTTC.

The CDR3 DNA is TGTGCCAGCAGCTCCACCCCAGGGGGATTAGGGACCCAGTACTTC. Its protein product is CASSSTPGGLGTQYF. This chain connects TRBV7-2 to TRBJ2-5; TRBD1 agrees at 7 bases. J was trimmed by 7 bases and V by 4 bases; bases with no gene match: 12. The CDR3 sequence is 15 residues long. Germline V gives CDR1 SGHTA, CDR2 FQGNSA. The variable domain in full, with the rest retrieved from reference TRBV7-2 and TRBJ2-5, is GAGVSQSPSNKVTEKGKDVELRCDPISGHTALYWYRQSLGQGLEFLIYFQGNSAPDKSGLPSDRFSAERTGGSVSTLTIQRTQQEDSAVYLCASSSTPGGLGTQYFGPGTRLLVL.

The V gene is TRBV10-2, the J gene TRBJ2-7, with 9 nucleotides matching TRBD1. CDR3 size: 15 residues. The V segment lost 5 bases and the J segment 5 bases; nucleotides outside the gene matches: 10. Per the germline V gene, CDR1 is WSHSY and CDR2 is SAAADI. The chain's CDR3 is CASSSGQGFGHEQYV. Written as DNA, the CDR3 is TGCGCCAGCAGTTCTGGACAGGGGTTCGGGCACGAGCAGTACGTC.

V usage is TRBV5-1 and J usage is TRBJ2-5, with 12 nucleotides matching TRBD2. V lost 0 bases to trimming and J lost 1 base; unmatched junction nucleotides: 7. The germline V gene encodes CDR1 SGHRS and CDR2 YFSETQ. This CDR3 spans 18 amino acids. The CDR3 protein is CASSLGASGRAGQETQYF. CDR3 in DNA: TGCGCCAGCAGCTTGGGGGCTAGCGGGAGGGCCGGCCAAGAGACCCAGTACTTC.

The V gene is TRBV11-1, the J gene TRBJ1-6, with 10 bases aligning to TRBD1. V shed 5 bases, J shed 0 bases, and the junction held 13 bases outside the gene matches. The length of the CDR3 is 20 residues. Germline CDR1 and CDR2: SGHAT and FQDESV (reference sequence). The CDR3 region has the DNA TGTGCCAGCAGCAGCGACAGGGGGCGCGAAGGATCCTCCTATAATTCACCCCTCCACTTT. It specifies CASSSDRGREGSSYNSPLHF.

This clonotype appeared a few times. The chain carries TRBV19 and TRBJ2-1; 8 positions match TRBD1. CDR1 is LNHDA and CDR2 is SQIVND in the germline V gene (reference sequence). Trimming at V came to 5 bases and at J to 5 bases, leaving 11 bases not matched to a gene. The CDR3 contains 16 residues. The CDR3 region is CASSLPGQGRNNEQFF. As DNA, the CDR3 is TGTGCCAGTAGTCTCCCCGGACAGGGAAGGAACAATGAGCAGTTCTTC.

This clonotype has at least ten counts. The chain is built from TRBV20-1 and TRBJ1-5, with TRBD1 as a possible D gene (5 bases). The CDR3 totals 13 residues. V shed 5 bases and J shed 6 bases, with 14 bases lying between them. The germline CDR1 and CDR2 sequences are DFQATT and SNEGSKA (reference sequence). The CDR3 here is CSAGGVRGQPQHF. The CDR3 DNA reads TGCAGTGCTGGGGGGGTCCGCGGTCAGCCCCAGCATTTT.

The chain uses TRBV11-2 and TRBJ2-5, with D possibly being TRBD2 (6 bases). Trimming shortened V by 0 bases and J by 4 bases, and 12 bases separated the two germline ends. The germline V gene has CDR1 SGHAT and CDR2 FQNNGV. CDR3 length: 15 amino acids. The CDR3 reads CASSLDRGIRETQYF. In DNA, the CDR3 is TGTGCCAGCAGCTTAGATCGGGGGATAAGAGAGACCCAGTACTTC.

The table lists this clonotype with a few counts. The V gene is TRBV6-1, the J gene TRBJ1-4; 7 bases line up with TRBD1. The CDR3 totals 14 residues. Trimming removed 6 bases from V and 0 bases from J; junction bases left unmatched: 1. Germline loops: CDR1 MNHNS, CDR2 SASEGT. The CDR3 bases are TGTGCCAGCAGGGGGACAGCAACTAATGAAAAACTGTTTTTT. Its translation: CASRGTATNEKLFF.

The chain has TRBV6-2 or TRBV6-3 and TRBJ1-5; D is perhaps TRBD1 (5 bases). Looked up from germline, CDR1 is MNHEY and CDR2 is SVGEGT. The V end lost 4 bases, the J end lost 0 bases, and 7 bases lay between the germline ends. This CDR3 comprises 14 residues. The CDR3 coding sequence is TGTGCCAGCAGTTTCGGGGCTAGCAATCAGCCCCAGCATTTT. As protein: CASSFGASNQPQHF.

This chain connects TRBV5-5 to TRBJ2-4; D perhaps matches TRBD1 (6 bases). Trimming took 2 bases from V and 6 from J, leaving 12 bases between them. The germline gives CDR1 SGHKS, CDR2 YYEKEE (reference sequence). The CDR3 consists of 14 residues. CDR3 sequence: CASSFILGANIQYF. CDR3 nucleotide sequence: TGTGCCAGCAGCTTTATCTTGGGGGCAAACATTCAGTACTTC.

The chain links TRBV4-2 to TRBJ2-1, with D perhaps TRBD2 (5 bases). The germline CDR1 and CDR2 sequences are LGHNA and YNFKEQ. CDR3 length: 17 amino acids. The V and J ends lost 0 bases and 0 bases respectively, with 12 bases between them. The CDR3 region has the DNA TGTGCCAGCAGCCAAGAAGGTCTGGGGAGCTCCTACAATGAGCAGTTCTTC. It specifies CASSQEGLGSSYNEQFF.

The CDR3 loop is CASSQSGAPGQKPYEQYV. CDR3 sequence (DNA): TGCGCCAGCAGTCAATCGGGTGCGCCGGGACAGAAGCCCTACGAGCAGTACGTC. This chain uses TRBV23-1 with TRBJ2-7, with 7 bases matching TRBD1. TRBV23-1 is assigned to the ORF class and has an uncertain function. This CDR3 is built from 18 residues. V shed 0 bases and J 2 bases; nucleotides not matched to a gene: 13.

The chain joins TRBV5-1 to TRBJ2-5, with D possibly being TRBD2 (5 bases). The germline V and J ends were trimmed by 6 bases and 2 bases, with 17 bases remaining between them. CDR3 size: 15 residues. Germline CDR1 is SGHRS and CDR2 is YFSETQ. In nucleotides, the CDR3 is TGCGCCAGCACCACCGTACTAGGATTTCAAGAGACCCAGTACTTC. Protein product: CASTTVLGFQETQYF.

This clonotype was found once. CDR3 nucleotides: TGTGCCAGCAGTTTGGACAGGGGATGGGGCAATCAGCCCCAGCATTTT. Protein: CASSLDRGWGNQPQHF. The genes are TRBV2 and TRBJ1-5, with TRBD1 identical over 9 bases. CDR1 and CDR2 from the germline V gene are SNHLY and FYNNEI. The CDR3 loop spans 16 amino acids. Trimming at V came to 5 bases and at J to 2 bases, leaving 7 bases not matched to a gene.

There are a few counts of this clonotype. The chain links TRBV29-1 to TRBJ2-7, with D perhaps TRBD1 (6 bases). Looked up from germline, CDR1 is SQVTM and CDR2 is ANQGSEA. Trimming removed 4 bases from V and 6 bases from J, with 16 bases in between. The CDR3 totals 13 residues. The CDR3 DNA sequence: TGCAGCGTTGCCACCACAGGGAACACCGAGCAGTACTTC. This sequence encodes CSVATTGNTEQYF.

A note on this clonotype: One end of the junction is discordant with germline, which a read error may explain. V usage is TRBV14 and J usage is TRBJ2-1, with D tentatively TRBD1 or TRBD2 (6 bases each). Germline V lookup: CDR1 SGHDN, CDR2 FVKESK. The CDR3 covers 18 residues. The CDR3 DNA is TGTGCCAGCAGCCAAGACTTGAGGGGGGCTTTCTCCTACAATGAGCAGCTCTTC. It yields the protein CASSQDLRGAFSYNEQLF.

The table lists this clonotype with a few counts. The chain has TRBV20-1 and TRBJ1-5; possibly TRBD1 for D (6 bases). Trimming stripped 6 bases from V and 1 base from J, with 13 bases between. Germline-derived CDR1 and CDR2 are DFQATT and SNEGSKA (reference sequence). This CDR3 comprises 14 residues. Here the CDR3 DNA reads TGCAGTGCACAAAAAGGGGGGAGCAATCAGCCCCAGCATTTT. Amino acid sequence: CSAQKGGSNQPQHF.

In its sample, this clonotype was seen many times. V is TRBV7-2 and J is TRBJ2-1, with D unclear. This CDR3 has 11 residues. The germline V gene encodes CDR1 SGHTA and CDR2 FQGNSA. V lost 3 bases and J 12 bases, leaving 9 bases between the germline ends. In nucleotides, the CDR3 is TGTGCCAGCAGCTTTGATTGGGGGCAGTTCTTC. It encodes CASSFDWGQFF.

The rearrangement joins TRBV30 to TRBJ2-3, with 7 nucleotides matching TRBD1. Per the germline V gene, CDR1 is GTSNPN and CDR2 is SVGIG (reference sequence). V shed 0 bases, J shed 14 bases, and the junction held 8 bases outside the gene matches. The CDR3 is 12 residues long. The CDR3 spells CAWSVSSGTAYF. The CDR3 DNA sequence: TGTGCCTGGAGTGTAAGCTCCGGGACAGCGTATTTT.

This clonotype has only a few counts. The chain recombines TRBV5-1 with TRBJ1-6; 7 bases match TRBD1. The V segment lost 4 bases and the J segment 3 bases; nucleotides outside the gene matches: 10. CDR1 and CDR2 (germline): SGHRS, YFSETQ. The CDR3 consists of 17 residues. The CDR3 is CASSGAGQLHYNSPLHF. In DNA form, the CDR3 reads TGCGCCAGCAGCGGGGCGGGACAGCTCCACTATAATTCACCCCTCCACTTT.

The chain recombines TRBV20-1 with TRBJ2-2, with 12 bases that match TRBD2. Germline lookup yields CDR1 DFQATT and CDR2 SNEGSKA (reference sequence). This CDR3 has 14 amino acids. V shed 6 bases, J shed 6 bases, and the junction held 5 bases outside the gene matches. The CDR3 nucleotides are TGCAGTGCATTTCTAGCGGGGGGGTCCGGGGAGCTGTTTTTT. It translates to CSAFLAGGSGELFF.

This clonotype was recorded a few times. As DNA, the CDR3 is TGCGCCAGCAGCTTGGTACCTGGGGCCAACGTCCTGACTTTC. Translation gives CASSLVPGANVLTF. V and J are TRBV5-1 and TRBJ2-6; D call uncertain. V lost 0 bases and J 2 bases, leaving 3 bases between the germline ends. There are 14 residues in the CDR3. Germline V gene data show CDR1 as SGHRS and CDR2 as YFSETQ.

This clonotype came up a few times. The rearrangement uses TRBV12-3 or TRBV12-4 and TRBJ2-1, with 8 positions matching TRBD2. The CDR3 totals 14 residues. V was pared by 0 bases and J by 8 bases, with 3 bases of the junction left unmatched. The CDR3 spells CASSLAGTRDEQFF. The CDR3 nucleotides are TGTGCCAGCAGTTTAGCCGGGACTAGAGATGAGCAGTTCTTC.

This clonotype was seen only a few times. The CDR3 DNA follows: TGCAGCGTTGAGGGAGGTGGAGGGGCGGACACCGGGGAGCTGTTTTTT. This sequence encodes CSVEGGGGADTGELFF. V usage is TRBV29-1 and J usage is TRBJ2-2; D may be TRBD2 (6 bases). V lost 3 bases and J 3 bases, leaving 17 bases between the germline ends. The CDR3 runs 16 residues. In germline, CDR1 is SQVTM, CDR2 ANQGSEA.

A few counts support this clonotype. V is TRBV6-1 and J is TRBJ2-3; 9 positions match TRBD1. The CDR3 loop spans 13 amino acids. In germline, CDR1 is MNHNS, CDR2 SASEGT. V was pared by 7 bases and J by 4 bases, with 3 bases of the junction left unmatched. CDR3 region: CASTRQGADTQYF. The CDR3 DNA reads as TGTGCCAGCACCAGACAGGGGGCAGATACGCAGTATTTT.

The V gene is TRBV7-2, the J gene TRBJ1-2, with a possible D match to TRBD1 (5 bases). V was cut by 3 bases and J by 6 bases, with 11 bases left in between. Germline V CDR1 and CDR2: SGHTA, FQGNSA. The CDR3 spans 13 residues. The CDR3, as DNA: TGTGCCAGCAGCTTTTTGGGGGGTCATGGCTACACCTTC. Its protein is CASSFLGGHGYTF.